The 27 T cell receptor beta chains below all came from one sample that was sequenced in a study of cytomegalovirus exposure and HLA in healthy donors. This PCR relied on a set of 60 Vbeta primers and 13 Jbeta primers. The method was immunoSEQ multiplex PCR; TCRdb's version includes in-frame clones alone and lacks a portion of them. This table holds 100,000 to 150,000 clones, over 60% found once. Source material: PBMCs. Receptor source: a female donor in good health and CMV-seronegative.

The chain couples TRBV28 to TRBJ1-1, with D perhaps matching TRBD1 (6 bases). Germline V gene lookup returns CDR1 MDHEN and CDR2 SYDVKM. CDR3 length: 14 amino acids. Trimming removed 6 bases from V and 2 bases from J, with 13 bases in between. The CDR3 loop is CASRTGTLNTEAFF. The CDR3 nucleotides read TGTGCCAGCAGGACCGGGACACTCAACACTGAAGCTTTCTTT.

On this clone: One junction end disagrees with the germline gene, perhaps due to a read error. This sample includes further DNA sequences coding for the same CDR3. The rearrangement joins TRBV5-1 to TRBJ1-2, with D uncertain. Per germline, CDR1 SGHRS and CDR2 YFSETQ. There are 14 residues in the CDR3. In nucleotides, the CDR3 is TGCGCCAGCAGCTTCCCCAGCGAAAGCTATGGTTACACCTTC. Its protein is CASSFPSESYGYTF.

For the CDR3, the DNA is TGTGCCACCAGCAGAGATAGAGGGGGCGGATTGCATGAGCAGTTCTTC. Encoded protein: CATSRDRGGGLHEQFF. The rearrangement links TRBV15 to TRBJ2-1; 7 positions match TRBD1. This CDR3 is 16 amino acids long. CDR1 and CDR2 from the germline V gene are LNHNV and YYDKDF (reference sequence). V trimming: 0 bases; J trimming: 8 bases; junction bases outside the gene matches: 10.

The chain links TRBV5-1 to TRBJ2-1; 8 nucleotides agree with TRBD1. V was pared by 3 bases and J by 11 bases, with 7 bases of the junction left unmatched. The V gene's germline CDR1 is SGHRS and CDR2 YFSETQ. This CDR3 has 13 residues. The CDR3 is CASSSRQGLKQFF. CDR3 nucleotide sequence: TGCGCCAGCAGCTCACGACAGGGGCTGAAGCAGTTCTTC.

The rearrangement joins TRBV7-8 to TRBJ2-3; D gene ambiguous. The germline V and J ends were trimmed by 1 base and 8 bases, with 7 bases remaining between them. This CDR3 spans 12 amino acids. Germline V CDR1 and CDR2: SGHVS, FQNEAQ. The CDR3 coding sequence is TGTGCCAGCAGCTTAGAGTTGGCTACGCAGTATTTT. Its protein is CASSLELATQYF.

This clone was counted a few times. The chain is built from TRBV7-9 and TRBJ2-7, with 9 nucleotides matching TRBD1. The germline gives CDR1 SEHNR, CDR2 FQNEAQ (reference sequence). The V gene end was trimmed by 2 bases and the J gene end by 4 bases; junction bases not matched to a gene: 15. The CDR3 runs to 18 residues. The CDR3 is CASSLQTFRDREVYEQYF. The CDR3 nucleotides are TGTGCCAGCAGCTTACAAACCTTCCGGGACAGGGAGGTTTACGAGCAGTACTTC.

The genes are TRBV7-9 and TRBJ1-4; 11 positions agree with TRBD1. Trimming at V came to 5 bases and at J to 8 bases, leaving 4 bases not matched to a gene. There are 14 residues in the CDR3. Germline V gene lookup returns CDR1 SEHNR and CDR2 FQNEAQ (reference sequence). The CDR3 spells CASSEDRGREKLFF. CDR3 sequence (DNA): TGTGCCAGCAGCGAGGACAGGGGGCGGGAAAAACTGTTTTTT.

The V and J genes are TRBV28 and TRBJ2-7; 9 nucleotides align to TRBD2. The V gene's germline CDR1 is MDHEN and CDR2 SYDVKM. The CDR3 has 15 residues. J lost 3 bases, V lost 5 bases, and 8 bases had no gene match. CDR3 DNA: TGTGCCAGCAGTAAACACCTAGCGGGAAGCTACGAGCAGTACTTC. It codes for CASSKHLAGSYEQYF.

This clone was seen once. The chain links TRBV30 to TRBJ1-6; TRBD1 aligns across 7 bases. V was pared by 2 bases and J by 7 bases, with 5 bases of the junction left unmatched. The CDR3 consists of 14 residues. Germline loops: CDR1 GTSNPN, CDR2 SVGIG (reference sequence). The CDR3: CAWSPGQPNSPLHF. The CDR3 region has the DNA TGTGCCTGGAGTCCGGGACAGCCCAATTCACCCCTCCACTTT.

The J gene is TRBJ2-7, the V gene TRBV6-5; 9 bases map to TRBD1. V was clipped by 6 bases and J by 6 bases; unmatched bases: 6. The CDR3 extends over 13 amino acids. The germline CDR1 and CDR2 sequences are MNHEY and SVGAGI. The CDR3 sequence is CASSRTGVAEQYF. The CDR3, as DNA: TGTGCCAGCAGCCGGACAGGGGTAGCCGAGCAGTACTTC.

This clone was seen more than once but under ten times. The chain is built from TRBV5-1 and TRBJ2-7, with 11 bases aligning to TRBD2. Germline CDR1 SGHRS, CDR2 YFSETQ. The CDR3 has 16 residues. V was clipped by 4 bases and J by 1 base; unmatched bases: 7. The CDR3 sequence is CASSLTSGAKSYEQYF. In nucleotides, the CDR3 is TGCGCCAGCAGCCTGACTAGCGGGGCAAAGTCCTACGAGCAGTACTTC.

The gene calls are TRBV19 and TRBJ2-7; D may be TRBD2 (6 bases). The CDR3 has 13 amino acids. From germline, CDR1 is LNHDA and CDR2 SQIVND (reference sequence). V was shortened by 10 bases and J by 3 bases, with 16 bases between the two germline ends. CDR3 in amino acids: CAISPGLHYEQYF. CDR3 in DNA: TGTGCCATCTCCCCGGGACTCCACTACGAGCAGTACTTC.

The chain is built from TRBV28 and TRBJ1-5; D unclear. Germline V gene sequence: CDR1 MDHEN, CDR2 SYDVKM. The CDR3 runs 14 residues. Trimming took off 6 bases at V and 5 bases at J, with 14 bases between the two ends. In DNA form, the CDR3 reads TGTGCCAGCAGCACCGCAGGTCCCCATCAGCCCCAGCATTTT. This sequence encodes CASSTAGPHQPQHF. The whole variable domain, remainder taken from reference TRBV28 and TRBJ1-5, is DVKVTQSSRYLVKRTGEKVFLECVQDMDHENMFWYRQDPGLGLRLIYFSYDVKMKEKGDIPEGYSVSREKKERFSLILESASTNQTSMYLCASSTAGPHQPQHFGDGTRLSIL.

The CDR3 loop reads CASSPTGTGRVDSPLHF. The CDR3 nucleotides read TGTGCCAGTAGCCCGACAGGGACCGGTCGAGTTGATTCACCCCTCCACTTT. The V and J genes are TRBV19 and TRBJ1-6; 7 nucleotides line up with TRBD1. V lost 6 bases to trimming and J lost 8 bases; unmatched junction nucleotides: 16. This CDR3 has 17 residues. Germline V gene sequence: CDR1 LNHDA, CDR2 SQIVND (reference sequence).

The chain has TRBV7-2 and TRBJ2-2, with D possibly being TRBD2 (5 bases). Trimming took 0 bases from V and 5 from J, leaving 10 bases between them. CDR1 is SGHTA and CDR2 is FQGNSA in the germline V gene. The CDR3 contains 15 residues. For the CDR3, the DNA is TGTGCCAGCAGCTTAGCGAGGCGGGCGACCGGGGAGCTGTTTTTT. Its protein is CASSLARRATGELFF.

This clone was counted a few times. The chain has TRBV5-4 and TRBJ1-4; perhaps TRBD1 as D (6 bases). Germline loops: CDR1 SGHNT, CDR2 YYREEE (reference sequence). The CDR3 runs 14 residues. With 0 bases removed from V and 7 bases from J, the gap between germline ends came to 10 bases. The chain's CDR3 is CASSLGRGTEKLFF. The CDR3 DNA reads TGTGCCAGCAGCTTGGGAAGGGGGACTGAAAAACTGTTTTTT.

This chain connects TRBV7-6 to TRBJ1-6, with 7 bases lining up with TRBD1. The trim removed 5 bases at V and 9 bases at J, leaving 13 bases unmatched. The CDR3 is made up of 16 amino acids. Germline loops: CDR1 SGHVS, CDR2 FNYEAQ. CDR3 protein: CASSQNLDRAASPLHF. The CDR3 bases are TGTGCCAGCAGCCAAAACCTAGACAGGGCTGCTTCACCCCTCCACTTT.

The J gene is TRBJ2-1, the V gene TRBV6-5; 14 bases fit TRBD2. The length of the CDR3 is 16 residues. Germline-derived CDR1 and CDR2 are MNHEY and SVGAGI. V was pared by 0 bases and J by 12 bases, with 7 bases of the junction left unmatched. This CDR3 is CASSYSFGLAGGGQFF. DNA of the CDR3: TGTGCCAGCAGTTACTCCTTCGGACTAGCGGGGGGAGGGCAGTTCTTC.

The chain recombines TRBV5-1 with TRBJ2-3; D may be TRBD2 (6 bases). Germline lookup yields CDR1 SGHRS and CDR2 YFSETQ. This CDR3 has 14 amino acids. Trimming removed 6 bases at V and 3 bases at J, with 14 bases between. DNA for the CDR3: TGCGCCAGCACACGAGGAGGGGTTACAGATACGCAGTATTTT. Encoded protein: CASTRGGVTDTQYF.

The CDR3 coding sequence is TGCGCCAGCAGCTTGGTGTCGGGAGGGGACACCGGGGAGCTGTTTTTT. Amino acids: CASSLVSGGDTGELFF. This sequence joins TRBV5-1 and TRBJ2-2; 8 bases match TRBD2. With 0 bases clipped from V and 3 bases from J, the junction kept 4 bases outside the gene matches. The CDR3 is 16 residues long. Germline CDR1 and CDR2: SGHRS and YFSETQ.

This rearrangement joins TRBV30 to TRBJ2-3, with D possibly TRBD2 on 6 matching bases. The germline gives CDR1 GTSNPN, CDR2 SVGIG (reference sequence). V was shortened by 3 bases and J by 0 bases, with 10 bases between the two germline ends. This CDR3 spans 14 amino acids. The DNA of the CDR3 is TGTGCCTGGAGACCGGGGGTAAGCACAGATACGCAGTATTTT. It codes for CAWRPGVSTDTQYF.

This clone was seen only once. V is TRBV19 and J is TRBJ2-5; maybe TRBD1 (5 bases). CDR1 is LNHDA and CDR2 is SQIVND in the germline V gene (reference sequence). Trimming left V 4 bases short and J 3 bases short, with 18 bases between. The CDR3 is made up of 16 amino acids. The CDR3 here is CASSKSGDRDEETQYF. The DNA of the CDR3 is TGTGCCAGTAGTAAATCGGGTGACAGAGACGAAGAGACCCAGTACTTC.

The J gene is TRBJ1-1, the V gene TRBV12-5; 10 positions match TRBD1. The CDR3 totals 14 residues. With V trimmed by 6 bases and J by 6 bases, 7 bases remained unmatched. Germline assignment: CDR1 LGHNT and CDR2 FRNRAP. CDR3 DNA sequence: TGTGCTAGTGGCTTAGGACAGGGGGGTTCTGAAGCTTTCTTT. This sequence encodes CASGLGQGGSEAFF.

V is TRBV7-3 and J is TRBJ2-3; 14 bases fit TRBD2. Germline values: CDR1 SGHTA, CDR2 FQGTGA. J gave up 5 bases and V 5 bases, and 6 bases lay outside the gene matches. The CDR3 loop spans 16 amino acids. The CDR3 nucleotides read TGTGCCAGCAGCCCCGGGACTAGCGGGGGAGGAGATACGCAGTATTTT. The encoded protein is CASSPGTSGGGDTQYF.

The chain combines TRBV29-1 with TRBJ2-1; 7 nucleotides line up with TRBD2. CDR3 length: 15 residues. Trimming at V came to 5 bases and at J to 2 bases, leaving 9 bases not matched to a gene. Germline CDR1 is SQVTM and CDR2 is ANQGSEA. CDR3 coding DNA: TGCAGCGTTAAAGGGTGGGAGGGACCCTACAATGAGCAGTTCTTC. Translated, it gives CSVKGWEGPYNEQFF.

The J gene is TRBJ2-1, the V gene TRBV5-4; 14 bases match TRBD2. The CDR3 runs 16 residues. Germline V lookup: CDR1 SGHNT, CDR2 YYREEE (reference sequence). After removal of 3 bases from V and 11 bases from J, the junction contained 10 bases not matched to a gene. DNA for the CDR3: TGTGCCAGCAGCTCACTCAGACTAGCGGGGGGGGTAAAGCAGTTCTTC. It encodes CASSSLRLAGGVKQFF.

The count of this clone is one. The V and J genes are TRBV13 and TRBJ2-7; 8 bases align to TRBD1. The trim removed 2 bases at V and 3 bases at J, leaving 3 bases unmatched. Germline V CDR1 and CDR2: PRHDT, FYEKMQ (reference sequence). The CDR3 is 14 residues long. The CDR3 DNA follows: TGTGCCAGCAGCTTAAGGACAGGGAGCTACGAGCAGTACTTC. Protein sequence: CASSLRTGSYEQYF.